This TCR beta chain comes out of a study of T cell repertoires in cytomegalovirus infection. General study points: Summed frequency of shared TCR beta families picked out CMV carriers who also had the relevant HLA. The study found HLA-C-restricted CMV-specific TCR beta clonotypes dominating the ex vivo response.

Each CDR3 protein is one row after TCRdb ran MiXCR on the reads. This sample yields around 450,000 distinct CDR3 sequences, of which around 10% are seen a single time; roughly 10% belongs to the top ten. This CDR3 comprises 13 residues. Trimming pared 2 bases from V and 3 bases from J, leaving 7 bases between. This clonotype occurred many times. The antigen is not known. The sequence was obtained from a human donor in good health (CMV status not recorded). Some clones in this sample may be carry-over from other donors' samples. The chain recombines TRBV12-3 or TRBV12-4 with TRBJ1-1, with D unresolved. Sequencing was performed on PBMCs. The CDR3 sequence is CASSLRADTEAFF. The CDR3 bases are TGTGCCAGCAGTTTAAGGGCGGACACTGAAGCTTTCTTT.